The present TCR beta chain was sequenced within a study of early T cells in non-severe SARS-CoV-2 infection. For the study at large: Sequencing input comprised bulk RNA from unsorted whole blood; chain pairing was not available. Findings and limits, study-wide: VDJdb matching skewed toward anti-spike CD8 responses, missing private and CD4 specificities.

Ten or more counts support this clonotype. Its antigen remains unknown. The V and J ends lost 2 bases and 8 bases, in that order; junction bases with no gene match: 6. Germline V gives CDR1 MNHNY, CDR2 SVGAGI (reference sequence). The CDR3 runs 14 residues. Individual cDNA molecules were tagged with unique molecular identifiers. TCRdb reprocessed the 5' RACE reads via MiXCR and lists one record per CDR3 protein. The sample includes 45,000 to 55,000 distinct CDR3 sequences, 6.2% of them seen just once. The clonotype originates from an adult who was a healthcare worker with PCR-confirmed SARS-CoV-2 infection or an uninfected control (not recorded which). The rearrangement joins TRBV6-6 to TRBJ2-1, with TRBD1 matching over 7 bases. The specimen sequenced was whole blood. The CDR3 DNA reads TGTGCCAGCAGTTACAGACAGGGCACCGATGAGCAGTTCTTC. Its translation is CASSYRQGTDEQFF.